These 28 T cell receptor beta chains were sequenced from one sample in a study of identifying expanded T cells in peripheral blood. TCRdb's copy holds only in-frame clones and misses some; the assay was immunoSEQ multiplex PCR. The table has about 86,000 clones, around 83% seen once. The specimen was blood. Receptor source: a person aged 18 to 70 in good health.

In this sample, this clone turned up once. V usage is TRBV10-3 and J usage is TRBJ2-6; D could derive from TRBD1 or TRBD2 (5 bases each). The germline gives CDR1 ENHRY, CDR2 SYGVKD. V lost 4 bases and J lost 10, with 14 bases in between. The CDR3 runs 14 residues. The CDR3 spells CAISAEGRDNVLTF. In DNA form, the CDR3 reads TGTGCCATCAGTGCTGAGGGCAGGGATAACGTCCTGACTTTC.

CDR3 DNA sequence: TGTGCCAGCACCGAGGGAATGACAGGCTATGGCTACACCTTC. Protein: CASTEGMTGYGYTF. The chain links TRBV2 to TRBJ1-2, with D possibly TRBD1 on 6 matching bases. In germline, CDR1 is SNHLY, CDR2 FYNNEI. V was cut by 7 bases and J by 4 bases, with 16 bases left in between. CDR3 size: 14 residues. The full variable domain, with the rest looked up from reference TRBV2 and TRBJ1-2, is EPEVTQTPSHQVTQMGQEVILRCVPISNHLYFYWYRQILGQKVEFLVSFYNNEISEKSEIFDDQFSVERPDGSNFTLKIRSTKLEDSAMYFCASTEGMTGYGYTFGSGTRLTVV.

The gene calls are TRBV5-4 and TRBJ2-6; unclear D gene. The CDR3 extends over 17 amino acids. Germline V gene data show CDR1 as SGHNT and CDR2 as YYREEE (reference sequence). V was cut by 0 bases and J by 0 bases, with 10 bases left in between. CDR3 amino acids: CASSLAAQFSGANVLTF. The CDR3 coding sequence is TGTGCCAGCAGCTTGGCAGCCCAGTTCTCTGGGGCCAACGTCCTGACTTTC.

V is TRBV6-1 and J is TRBJ1-1; D might be TRBD1 (5 bases). Germline lookup yields CDR1 MNHNS and CDR2 SASEGT. This CDR3 contains 10 residues. Trimming took off 11 bases at V and 5 bases at J, with 9 bases between the two ends. The CDR3 spells CAGGFTEAFF. In DNA, the CDR3 is TGTGCCGGGGGTTTTACTGAAGCTTTCTTT.

This clone was counted only a few times. The J gene is TRBJ1-6, the V gene TRBV2, with D hard to call. The length of the CDR3 is 12 residues. Trimming stripped 6 bases from V and 11 bases from J, with 11 bases between. Germline lookup yields CDR1 SNHLY and CDR2 FYNNEI. The DNA for the CDR3 is TGTGCCAGCAGACCCACTGGAGCACCCCTCCACTTT. As protein: CASRPTGAPLHF.

The chain links TRBV7-8 to TRBJ2-7, with a tentative D call TRBD2 (5 bases). CDR1 is SGHVS, CDR2 FQNEAQ, per germline. This CDR3 region has 14 residues. Trimming took 1 base from V and 7 from J, leaving 14 bases between them. The CDR3 protein is CASSLVPGPGEQYF. The DNA for the CDR3 is TGTGCCAGCAGCTTAGTCCCTGGGCCGGGGGAGCAGTACTTC.

This chain joins TRBV5-6 and TRBJ2-7; weak D call: TRBD1 (5 bases). Germline values: CDR1 SGHDT, CDR2 YYEEEE. V lost 4 bases and J 2 bases, leaving 13 bases between the germline ends. The CDR3 has 14 amino acids. The CDR3 protein is CASSLLGQAYEQYF. The CDR3 DNA reads as TGTGCCAGCAGCCTCCTCGGACAAGCCTACGAGCAGTACTTC.

In its sample, this clone was seen once. The chain uses TRBV6-6 and TRBJ1-2; D gene unclear. This CDR3 comprises 14 residues. V was shortened by 7 bases and J by 1 base, with 13 bases between the two germline ends. CDR1 is MNHNY, CDR2 SVGAGI, per germline (reference sequence). CDR3 DNA: TGTGCCAGCACTCGGGCAGCGGGTAACTATGGCTACACCTTC. This gives the protein CASTRAAGNYGYTF.

The chain carries TRBV13 and TRBJ2-7; D not certain. The V and J ends lost 5 bases and 4 bases respectively, with 9 bases between them. The CDR3 runs 12 residues. CDR1 and CDR2 from the germline V gene are PRHDT and FYEKMQ (reference sequence). The CDR3 here is CASSVSAYEQYF. The CDR3 DNA is TGTGCCAGCAGCGTTTCAGCATACGAGCAGTACTTC.

The rearrangement joins TRBV5-4 to TRBJ1-1; D is unclear. The germline V gene encodes CDR1 SGHNT and CDR2 YYREEE (reference sequence). V was pared by 2 bases and J by 8 bases, with 10 bases between. CDR3 size: 12 residues. The CDR3 region is CASSLGSKEAFF. The DNA for the CDR3 is TGTGCCAGCAGCTTAGGGTCTAAAGAAGCTTTCTTT.

The chain combines TRBV7-9 with TRBJ2-1; D might be TRBD1 or TRBD2, each matching 5 bases. The germline CDR1 and CDR2 sequences are SEHNR and FQNEAQ (reference sequence). CDR3 size: 11 residues. V was clipped by 5 bases and J by 12 bases, with 11 bases between them. The CDR3 DNA reads TGTGCCAGCAGCGAGGGGACCGGGCAGTTCTTC. Protein product: CASSEGTGQFF.

There are a few counts of this clone. The rearrangement links TRBV25-1 to TRBJ2-5; no firm D call. Deletions cut 3 bases from V and 3 bases from J, with 8 bases between. The CDR3 covers 13 residues. CDR1 MGHDK and CDR2 SYGVNS come from the germline V gene. CDR3 region: CASSELDEETQYF. CDR3 DNA sequence: TGTGCCAGCAGTGAGTTAGATGAAGAGACCCAGTACTTC.

The J gene is TRBJ2-1, the V gene TRBV7-9; weak D call: TRBD1 (5 bases). The CDR3 has 14 residues. V was shortened by 2 bases and J by 9 bases, with 14 bases between the two germline ends. Germline V gives CDR1 SEHNR, CDR2 FQNEAQ (reference sequence). The DNA of the CDR3 is TGTGCCAGCAGCTTAAGGGCCAGGGTCGGTGAGCAGTTCTTC. Its translation: CASSLRARVGEQFF. Full variable domain (outside the CDR3, taken from reference TRBV7-9 and TRBJ2-1): DTGVSQNPRHKITKRGQNVTFRCDPISEHNRLYWYRQTLGQGPEFLTYFQNEAQLEKSRLLSDRFSAERPKGSFSTLEIQRTEQGDSAMYLCASSLRARVGEQFFGPGTRLTVL.

CDR3 DNA: TGCGCCAGCAGCCAAGGGTCACAGCGTAACTATGGCTACACCTTC. It is translated as CASSQGSQRNYGYTF. The J gene is TRBJ1-2, the V gene TRBV4-1; D is uncertain. Germline CDR1 is MGHRA and CDR2 is YSYEKL. The V end was cut by 1 base, the J end by 1 base, with 10 bases between. The CDR3 length is 15 residues.

The count of this clone is one. The chain links TRBV5-6 to TRBJ2-1; 9 bases align to TRBD1. The CDR3 has 14 amino acids. The germline gives CDR1 SGHDT, CDR2 YYEEEE. V dropped 0 bases and J dropped 6; count of bases not matched to a gene: 1. CDR3 coding DNA: TGTGCCAGCAGCTTGGTGACAGGGGGCAATGAGCAGTTCTTC. This sequence encodes CASSLVTGGNEQFF.

The chain uses TRBV19 and TRBJ1-3; D not resolved. The length of the CDR3 is 18 residues. V dropped 0 bases and J dropped 0 bases, with 15 bases sitting between them. In germline, CDR1 is LNHDA, CDR2 SQIVND (reference sequence). The CDR3 DNA follows: TGTGCCAGTAGTATAGAAAGGTGGAGACGGGACTCTGGAAACACCATATATTTT. Translating gives CASSIERWRRDSGNTIYF.

This sequence joins TRBV6-5 and TRBJ1-6; D remains ambiguous. The CDR3 loop spans 11 amino acids. V was clipped by 9 bases and J by 9 bases, with 9 bases between them. Germline loops: CDR1 MNHEY, CDR2 SVGAGI. CDR3 nucleotides: TGTGCCAGTGGTCCCTCTTCACCCCTCCACTTT. This sequence encodes CASGPSSPLHF.

This clone was seen a few times. The chain couples TRBV11-2 to TRBJ2-1; the D is unclear. This CDR3 is 13 amino acids long. V was shortened by 3 bases and J by 6 bases, with 9 bases between the two germline ends. Germline CDR1 reads SGHAT; CDR2 reads FQNNGV. CDR3 sequence reads: CASSFSASNEQFF. The CDR3 coding sequence is TGTGCCAGCAGCTTTTCGGCTAGCAATGAGCAGTTCTTC.

The rearrangement joins TRBV5-4 to TRBJ1-1, with D perhaps TRBD1 (5 bases). Germline values: CDR1 SGHNT, CDR2 YYREEE (reference sequence). Trimming cost V 4 bases and J 0 bases, with 22 bases left between them. The CDR3 contains 18 residues. The CDR3 spells CASSAHEGAQPMNTEAFF. The DNA of the CDR3 is TGTGCCAGCAGCGCTCACGAAGGGGCCCAACCCATGAACACTGAAGCTTTCTTT. The variable domain in full, completed from reference TRBV5-4 and TRBJ1-1, reads ETGVTQSPTHLIKTRGQQVTLRCSSQSGHNTVSWYQQALGQGPQFIFQYYREEENGRGNFPPRFSGLQFPNYSSELNVNALELDDSALYLCASSAHEGAQPMNTEAFFGQGTRLTVV.

A few counts support this clone. This chain uses TRBV25-1 with TRBJ1-2, with 10 positions matching TRBD1. The CDR3 spans 15 residues. J gave up 7 bases and V 3 bases, and 8 bases lay outside the gene matches. Germline V gene data show CDR1 as MGHDK and CDR2 as SYGVNS. CDR3 protein: CASSEGQGMLSGYTF. Written as DNA, the CDR3 is TGTGCCAGCAGTGAGGGACAGGGGATGTTGAGTGGCTACACCTTC.

The chain is built from TRBV19 and TRBJ1-1, with D maybe TRBD1 (6 bases). CDR1 and CDR2 from the germline V gene are LNHDA and SQIVND (reference sequence). The CDR3 has 15 amino acids. The V end lost 3 bases, the J end lost 8 bases, and 19 bases lay between the germline ends. The CDR3 is CASSIMLVAGQEAFF. As DNA, the CDR3 is TGTGCCAGTAGTATCATGCTCGTCGCTGGACAGGAAGCTTTCTTT.

The chain uses TRBV4-3 and TRBJ2-4, with a tentative D call TRBD1 (5 bases). The length of the CDR3 is 16 residues. Trimming removed 0 bases from V and 5 bases from J, with 14 bases in between. From germline, CDR1 is LGHNA and CDR2 YSLEER. CDR3 nucleotides: TGCGCCAGCAGCCAAGAATTGAGACAGTCACAAAACATTCAGTACTTC. Amino acids: CASSQELRQSQNIQYF.

The V gene is TRBV19, the J gene TRBJ1-6, with D hard to call. The CDR3 spans 12 residues. V was clipped by 3 bases and J by 10 bases, with 7 bases between them. The germline gives CDR1 LNHDA, CDR2 SQIVND (reference sequence). The CDR3 nucleotides are TGTGCCAGTAGTATTGAAGGGTCACCCCTCCACTTT. Encoded protein: CASSIEGSPLHF.

J is TRBJ2-2 and V is TRBV9, with D unresolved. This CDR3 has 14 residues. The germline V gene has CDR1 SGDLS and CDR2 YYNGEE. V dropped 3 bases and J dropped 1 base, with 7 bases sitting between them. This chain's CDR3 is CASSARQNTGELFF. CDR3 nucleotide sequence: TGTGCCAGCAGCGCACGACAGAACACCGGGGAGCTGTTTTTT. Full variable domain (outside the CDR3, taken from reference TRBV9 and TRBJ2-2): DSGVTQTPKHLITATGQRVTLRCSPRSGDLSVYWYQQSLDQGLQFLIQYYNGEERAKGNILERFSAQQFPDLHSELNLSSLELGDSALYFCASSARQNTGELFFGEGSRLTVL.

The rearrangement uses TRBV11-3 and TRBJ2-7; weak D call: TRBD2 (7 bases). The V gene lost 5 bases and the J gene lost 3 bases, with 20 bases spanning the gap. The CDR3 is made up of 16 amino acids. Germline CDR1 SGHNT, CDR2 YENEEA. This chain's CDR3 is CASSLGRGTKDYEQYF. The DNA of the CDR3 is TGTGCCAGCAGCCTTGGGAGGGGGACAAAGGACTACGAGCAGTACTTC.

This clone was seen only once. The rearrangement links TRBV4-3 to TRBJ1-2; TRBD1 aligns across 7 bases. Per germline, CDR1 LGHNA and CDR2 YSLEER. The V segment lost 5 bases and the J segment 5 bases; nucleotides outside the gene matches: 11. The CDR3 covers 15 residues. CDR3 nucleotides: TGCGCCAGCAGCGATCCGGCACAGGGGCGGTATGGCTACACCTTC. Translated, it gives CASSDPAQGRYGYTF.

The V gene is TRBV7-6, the J gene TRBJ2-1; D perhaps matches TRBD2 (6 bases). Deletions cut 1 base from V and 0 bases from J, with 7 bases between. Germline V gives CDR1 SGHVS, CDR2 FNYEAQ. The CDR3 is 15 residues long. The CDR3 region has the DNA TGTGCCAGCAGCTTAGGCGGGGCCTCCTACAATGAGCAGTTCTTC. It yields the protein CASSLGGASYNEQFF.

As concerns this clone: A read error may produce the germline difference seen at one junction end. This sequence joins TRBV28 and TRBJ1-2; the match to TRBD1 covers 7 bases. Germline lookup yields CDR1 MDHEN and CDR2 SYDVKM. The CDR3 is 17 amino acids. The DNA for the CDR3 is TGCGCCAGCAGCCAAGCCCCCAAGGGGGCCAATAGGTATGGCTACACCTTC. Its protein is CASSQAPKGANRYGYTF.